The 14 T cell receptor beta chains below were found in one sample sequenced in a study of shared clonotypes between healthy human individuals. Sequencing used immunoSEQ multiplex PCR; TCRdb keeps in-frame clones, though not all of them. This sample yields about 1,900,000 clones, of which about 94% are seen a single time; 0.95% to 1.5% belongs to the top ten. Naive CD8 cells comprised CD45RO-negative, CCR7-positively selected cells, excluding terminally differentiated effector memory CD45RA+ cells. The sequencing input was naive CD8+ T cells sorted from blood. All receptors derive from a man aged 18 to 30 in good health.

The chain carries TRBV19 and TRBJ1-3, with TRBD1 identical over 8 bases. CDR1 and CDR2 from the germline V gene are LNHDA and SQIVND (reference sequence). V gave up 9 bases and J gave up 6 bases; unmatched junction bases: 4. The CDR3 spans 12 residues. CDR3: CASDRGENTIYF. In DNA form, the CDR3 reads TGTGCCAGCGACAGGGGTGAAAACACCATATATTTT.

This clone was picked up one time. Within the sample, other DNA sequences also encode this same CDR3. The chain uses TRBV5-1 and TRBJ1-1; weak D call: TRBD1 (5 bases). Trimming stripped 4 bases from V and 0 bases from J, with 10 bases between. The CDR3 has 14 residues. The V gene's germline CDR1 is SGHRS and CDR2 YFSETQ. The CDR3 loop reads CASSLGHLNTEAFF. CDR3 DNA sequence: TGCGCCAGCAGCCTAGGACACCTGAACACTGAAGCTTTCTTT.

The chain carries TRBV7-8 and TRBJ2-1, with 12 bases aligning to TRBD2. This CDR3 comprises 16 residues. Germline CDR1 and CDR2: SGHVS and FQNEAQ. The V gene end was trimmed by 4 bases and the J gene end by 8 bases; junction bases not matched to a gene: 9. In DNA form, the CDR3 reads TGTGCCAGCAGCTCGCCTAGCGGGGGGGGCTTGGATGAGCAGTTCTTC. As protein: CASSSPSGGGLDEQFF.

For the CDR3, the DNA is TGTGCCAGCAGCTTAGTGGTGGCAGGGGCGGCCTACGAGCAGTACTTC. Translated: CASSLVVAGAAYEQYF. The rearrangement joins TRBV7-9 to TRBJ2-7; possibly TRBD1 for D (6 bases). V was cut by 1 base and J by 2 bases, with 15 bases left in between. CDR1 is SEHNR, CDR2 FQNEAQ, per germline (reference sequence). The CDR3 has 16 amino acids.

This clone was counted once. Other DNA sequences within the sample encode an identical CDR3. This chain uses TRBV27 with TRBJ2-7; D perhaps matches TRBD2 (6 bases). Germline V lookup: CDR1 MNHEY, CDR2 SMNVEV (reference sequence). The CDR3 is 14 residues long. The V end was cut by 2 bases, the J end by 7 bases, with 15 bases between. This chain's CDR3 is CASSLRDSRYEQYF. The CDR3, as DNA: TGTGCCAGCAGTTTAAGGGACTCTCGTTATGAGCAGTACTTC.

V gene TRBV13 combines with J gene TRBJ2-2, with D uncertain. Germline CDR1 PRHDT, CDR2 FYEKMQ (reference sequence). CDR3 length equals 16 residues. V was cut by 1 base and J by 2 bases, with 11 bases left in between. CDR3 nucleotides: TGTGCCAGCAGCTTAGAGGATCCGGCAAACACCGGGGAGCTGTTTTTT. Protein: CASSLEDPANTGELFF.

The rearrangement links TRBV7-9 to TRBJ1-1; 8 nucleotides line up with TRBD1. Germline V lookup: CDR1 SEHNR, CDR2 FQNEAQ (reference sequence). This CDR3 has 14 residues. The J segment lost 5 bases and the V segment lost 6 bases, leaving 8 bases of the junction unmatched. CDR3 nucleotide sequence: TGTGCCAGCAGACTACAGGGGGGAGGAACTGAAGCTTTCTTT. This gives the protein CASRLQGGGTEAFF.

This clone was counted once. This chain connects TRBV13 to TRBJ2-2; D might be TRBD2 (5 bases). Per the germline V gene, CDR1 is PRHDT and CDR2 is FYEKMQ (reference sequence). CDR3 size: 16 residues. V lost 0 bases and J lost 0, with 8 bases in between. CDR3 sequence: CASSLGGGANTGELFF. CDR3 DNA: TGTGCCAGCAGCTTAGGTGGAGGCGCGAACACCGGGGAGCTGTTTTTT.

V is TRBV7-3 and J is TRBJ2-2; 7 bases fit TRBD1. Germline V gene sequence: CDR1 SGHTA, CDR2 FQGTGA. Losses at the gene ends were 5 bases for V and 0 bases for J; bases not matched to a gene: 6. This CDR3 has 16 amino acids. The DNA for the CDR3 is TGTGCCAGCAGCGATTACGGGACAGCGAACACCGGGGAGCTGTTTTTT. Translated: CASSDYGTANTGELFF.

The chain couples TRBV27 to TRBJ1-2; 8 nucleotides match TRBD1. Germline V lookup: CDR1 MNHEY, CDR2 SMNVEV (reference sequence). With V trimmed by 2 bases and J by 4 bases, 3 bases remained unmatched. This CDR3 has 14 residues. Written as DNA, the CDR3 is TGTGCCAGCAGTTTAACAGGGGGACCCTATGGCTACACCTTC. Amino acid sequence: CASSLTGGPYGYTF.

V is TRBV9 and J is TRBJ2-5, with D perhaps being TRBD1 or TRBD2 (5 bases each). The CDR3 length is 16 residues. Germline CDR1 is SGDLS and CDR2 is YYNGEE. Deletions cut 1 base from V and 3 bases from J, with 16 bases between. CDR3 loop: CASSVLGEGIEETQYF. CDR3 coding DNA: TGTGCCAGCAGCGTACTGGGGGAAGGGATAGAAGAGACCCAGTACTTC. The complete variable domain, with remaining parts taken from reference TRBV9 and TRBJ2-5, reads DSGVTQTPKHLITATGQRVTLRCSPRSGDLSVYWYQQSLDQGLQFLIQYYNGEERAKGNILERFSAQQFPDLHSELNLSSLELGDSALYFCASSVLGEGIEETQYFGPGTRLLVL.

This chain uses TRBV27 with TRBJ2-7, with D possibly called TRBD1 or TRBD2 (6 bases each). The CDR3 extends over 14 amino acids. Trimming removed 5 bases from V and 3 bases from J, with 14 bases in between. CDR1 and CDR2 from the germline V gene are MNHEY and SMNVEV (reference sequence). The CDR3 nucleotides read TGTGCCAGCAGTCCAGAGGGGGGTTACTACGAGCAGTACTTC. Amino acids: CASSPEGGYYEQYF.

The V and J genes are TRBV30 and TRBJ2-4, with D possibly being TRBD1 (7 bases). V was clipped by 3 bases and J by 6 bases, with 18 bases between them. Germline CDR1 GTSNPN, CDR2 SVGIG (reference sequence). The CDR3 consists of 15 residues. CDR3 protein: CAWSGQEGLGNIQYF. The CDR3 coding sequence is TGTGCCTGGAGCGGACAGGAGGGTTTGGGAAACATTCAGTACTTC. Variable domain in full (rest from reference TRBV30 and TRBJ2-4): SQTIHQWPATLVQPVGSPLSLECTVEGTSNPNLYWYRQAAGRGLQLLFYSVGIGQISSEVPQNLSASRPQDRQFILSSKKLLLSDSGFYLCAWSGQEGLGNIQYFGAGTRLSVL.

V usage is TRBV20-1 and J usage is TRBJ2-7; TRBD2 aligns across 7 bases. In germline, CDR1 is DFQATT, CDR2 SNEGSKA (reference sequence). This CDR3 is built from 11 residues. With 5 bases clipped from V and 2 bases from J, the junction kept 0 bases outside the gene matches. CDR3 in DNA: TGCAGTGCTGGGGGGGCCTACGAGCAGTACTTC. Protein sequence: CSAGGAYEQYF.